These 15 T cell receptor beta chains were sequenced from one sample in a study of technical replicates of blood from a few donors (dated by TCRdb to about 2017). Library method: the immunoSEQ multiplex PCR assay. The clones in this table, taken by TCRdb from immuneACCESS, are in-frame only. Not every clone is retained; where verified, under half of the shortfall comes from an unresolved V gene, and the cause of the rest is unknown. The sample table lists some 87,000 clones, about 92% of them with a count of one. The top ten constitute about 0.37% of the sample. The sequenced sample consisted of T cells isolated from PBMCs. These receptor sequences come from a human donor in good health.

The DNA for the CDR3 is TGTGCCTGCCTAGGACAGGGGAGCCCCTACGAGCAGTACTTC. Encoded protein: CACLGQGSPYEQYF. The gene calls are TRBV30 and TRBJ2-7; TRBD1 agrees at 9 bases. J lost 2 bases, V lost 6 bases, and 8 bases had no gene match. The CDR3 has 14 residues. CDR1 and CDR2 (germline): GTSNPN, SVGIG (reference sequence).

The chain employs TRBV7-2 and TRBJ2-7; D might be TRBD2 (6 bases). Deletions cut 1 base from V and 0 bases from J, with 13 bases between. CDR3 length equals 16 residues. From germline, CDR1 is SGHTA and CDR2 FQGNSA. In nucleotides, the CDR3 is TGTGCCAGCAGCTTAGGGGCCGCTAGCGCCTCCTACGAGCAGTACTTC. Its translation: CASSLGAASASYEQYF.

Comment on this clone: This specimen includes other DNA sequences encoding the same CDR3. This chain links TRBV30 with TRBJ2-7; 7 bases are shared with TRBD2. V lost 2 bases to trimming and J lost 4 bases; unmatched junction nucleotides: 2. Looked up from germline, CDR1 is GTSNPN and CDR2 is SVGIG (reference sequence). The CDR3 covers 12 residues. The CDR3, as DNA: TGTGCCTGGAGTACGGGAGGATACGAGCAGTACTTC. Residues: CAWSTGGYEQYF.

The chain carries TRBV5-1 and TRBJ1-2; weak D call: TRBD1 (6 bases). Trimming shortened V by 0 bases and J by 1 base, and 13 bases separated the two germline ends. Germline V CDR1 and CDR2: SGHRS, YFSETQ. The CDR3 totals 16 residues. As DNA, the CDR3 is TGCGCCAGCAGCTTGGATTCAGGGGCTGTTAACTATGGCTACACCTTC. This gives the protein CASSLDSGAVNYGYTF.

The rearrangement uses TRBV6-4 and TRBJ1-1; TRBD1 is a possible D gene (5 bases). Trimming removed 4 bases from V and 11 bases from J, with 14 bases in between. Germline assignment: CDR1 MRHNA and CDR2 SNTAGT. This CDR3 is built from 12 residues. The CDR3 is CASSVGVRRAFF. The CDR3 nucleotides read TGTGCCAGCAGTGTAGGGGTCCGAAGGGCTTTCTTT.

The chain uses TRBV15 and TRBJ1-5; TRBD1 agrees at 8 bases. In germline, CDR1 is LNHNV, CDR2 YYDKDF (reference sequence). The CDR3 has 14 residues. V shed 2 bases and J 7 bases; nucleotides not matched to a gene: 4. CDR3 in DNA: TGTGCCACCAGCAGATCGACAGGGGCCCAGCCCCAGCATTTT. It is translated as CATSRSTGAQPQHF.

The gene calls are TRBV30 and TRBJ2-1; 8 bases are shared with TRBD2. Trimming at V came to 3 bases and at J to 0 bases, leaving 4 bases not matched to a gene. Germline assignment: CDR1 GTSNPN and CDR2 SVGIG (reference sequence). This CDR3 is built from 15 residues. The CDR3 DNA follows: TGTGCCTGGAGGGCGAGCGGGAGCTCCTACAATGAGCAGTTCTTC. As protein: CAWRASGSSYNEQFF.

The chain is built from TRBV19 and TRBJ2-5; 9 nucleotides align to TRBD2. Looked up from germline, CDR1 is LNHDA and CDR2 is SQIVND (reference sequence). Losses at the gene ends were 0 bases for V and 5 bases for J; bases not matched to a gene: 13. The CDR3 sequence is 18 residues long. The DNA of the CDR3 is TGTGCCAGTAGTATAGATGGGGCTAGCGGGATAGCAAGCGAGACCCAGTACTTC. Translation: CASSIDGASGIASETQYF.

This chain links TRBV5-6 with TRBJ1-1; D call uncertain. CDR1 SGHDT and CDR2 YYEEEE come from the germline V gene. The CDR3 covers 18 residues. The V end was cut by 1 base, the J end by 0 bases, with 19 bases between. The CDR3 spells CASSLSPLTFSLNTEAFF. The DNA for the CDR3 is TGTGCCAGCAGCTTGTCTCCCCTCACATTCTCTTTGAACACTGAAGCTTTCTTT.

The rearrangement links TRBV2 to TRBJ2-4; D not certain. V was pared by 3 bases and J by 8 bases, with 14 bases between. This CDR3 is built from 14 residues. Germline lookup yields CDR1 SNHLY and CDR2 FYNNEI. CDR3 nucleotides: TGTGCCAGCAGTGACCTTACAAGTGCGGACATTCAGTACTTC. Protein sequence: CASSDLTSADIQYF.

This chain uses TRBV6-1 with TRBJ2-3; possible D gene TRBD2, 6 bases. This CDR3 contains 15 residues. The ends were cut back, 9 bases at V and 0 bases at J, with 16 bases in the middle. CDR1 is MNHNS and CDR2 is SASEGT in the germline V gene. CDR3 nucleotide sequence: TGTGCCAGTCCTCTCGTAGCGGCTAGCACAGATACGCAGTATTTT. This translates into CASPLVAASTDTQYF.

The genes are TRBV27 and TRBJ2-7, with 8 bases identical to TRBD1. V lost 4 bases and J lost 6; bases outside the gene matches: 11. CDR3 length: 15 amino acids. CDR1 and CDR2 (germline): MNHEY, SMNVEV (reference sequence). In DNA form, the CDR3 reads TGTGCCAGCAGTTCACCGGGACAGGCGTTCTTCGAGCAGTACTTC. This encodes CASSSPGQAFFEQYF.

The V call is TRBV30, the J call TRBJ2-2; 7 nucleotides align to TRBD2. Germline CDR1 reads GTSNPN; CDR2 reads SVGIG (reference sequence). The CDR3 length is 14 residues. After removal of 5 bases from V and 2 bases from J, the junction contained 5 bases not matched to a gene. The CDR3 is CAWARLANTGELFF. CDR3 bases: TGTGCCTGGGCGAGACTAGCCAACACCGGGGAGCTGTTTTTT.

This chain joins TRBV30 and TRBJ1-5; D is unclear. V lost 0 bases and J 0 bases, leaving 9 bases between the germline ends. Germline assignment: CDR1 GTSNPN and CDR2 SVGIG (reference sequence). This CDR3 has 15 amino acids. The CDR3, as DNA: TGTGCCTGGAGTGTAACCGGGTATAGCAATCAGCCCCAGCATTTT. This encodes CAWSVTGYSNQPQHF.

The chain couples TRBV12-2 to TRBJ2-2; TRBD2 is taken as the D call from the table, unchecked against the DNA. TRBV12-2 is given as a pseudogene. The CDR3 runs 17 residues. CDR3 in DNA: TGTGCAAGTCGCAAGGGACTAGCGCCACCGAGTAGCGGGGAGCTGTTTTTT. Amino acids: CASRKGLAPPSSGELFF.